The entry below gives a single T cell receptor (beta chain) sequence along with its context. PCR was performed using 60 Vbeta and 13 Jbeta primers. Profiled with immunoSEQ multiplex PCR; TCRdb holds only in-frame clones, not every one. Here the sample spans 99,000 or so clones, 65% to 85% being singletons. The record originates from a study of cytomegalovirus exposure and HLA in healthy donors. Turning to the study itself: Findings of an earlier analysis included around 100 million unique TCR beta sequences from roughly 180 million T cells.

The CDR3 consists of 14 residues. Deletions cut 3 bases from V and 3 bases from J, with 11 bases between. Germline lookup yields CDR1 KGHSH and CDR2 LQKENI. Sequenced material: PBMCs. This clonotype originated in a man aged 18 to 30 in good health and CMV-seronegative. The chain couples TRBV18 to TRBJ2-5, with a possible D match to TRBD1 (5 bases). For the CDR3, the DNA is TGTGCCAGCTCACCTCAGGGCACAGAAGAGACCCAGTACTTC. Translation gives CASSPQGTEETQYF.